This record covers a single T cell receptor (beta chain). These data are taken from a study of blood T cell repertoires in COVID-19. Study background: The origin of the acute and convalescent COVID-19 samples was the United States, Italy and Spain. PBMCs, B-cell-depleted T cells, or T cells provided the cDNA or gDNA that made up the material.

Per the study methods: By means of reference gene primer amplification, nucleated cell counts were estimated. Data came from immunoSEQ multiplex PCR; TCRdb stores just in-frame clones and leaves some out. V, J and clone size are taken as reported in that table, and D and trimming were inferred from the DNA itself. The table has some 220,000 clones, roughly 91% seen once. Patients at the Seattle site were enrolled during active infection and followed longitudinally. The CDR3 contains 15 residues. Germline V gives CDR1 SGHRS, CDR2 YFSETQ. Germline trimming cut 4 bases from V and 3 bases from J; bases unmatched to any gene: 9.

The source material was peripheral blood. The J gene is TRBJ2-7, the V gene TRBV5-1; TRBD1 agrees at 8 bases. The TCR originated in a man aged 25-45 years with COVID-19, enrolled during active disease. The CDR3 DNA reads TGCGCCAGCAGCGCCTCGACAGGGGTGAGCTACGAGCAGTACTTC. Protein sequence: CASSASTGVSYEQYF. Full variable domain (outside the CDR3, taken from reference TRBV5-1 and TRBJ2-7): KAGVTQTPRYLIKTRGQQVTLSCSPISGHRSVSWYQQTPGQGLQFLFEYFSETQRNKGNFPGRFSGRQFSNSRSEMNVSTLELGDSALYLCASSASTGVSYEQYFGPGTRLTVT.